This passage covers 31 T cell receptor beta chains from one sample sequenced in a study of cytomegalovirus exposure and HLA in healthy donors (dated by TCRdb to about 2017). Receptor amplification or capture employed the immunoSEQ multiplex PCR assay. Imported from immuneACCESS, the table was reduced by TCRdb to in-frame sequences with V and J called. These copies leave out some clones; in studies compared against another copy, an unresolved V gene accounts for under half, and the cause of the remainder is not known. A total of some 170,000 clones appear in this sample, 84% of them only once. The ten largest account for 9.5% to 13% of the sample. Sequencing was done on a sample of PBMCs. Source of these receptors: a young man in good health and CMV-seropositive.

The chain employs TRBV7-9 and TRBJ2-1; 10 bases fit TRBD2. CDR3 size: 15 residues. Losses at the gene ends were 1 base for V and 3 bases for J; bases not matched to a gene: 0. Looked up from germline, CDR1 is SEHNR and CDR2 is FQNEAQ (reference sequence). CDR3: CASSLGTSGYNEQFF. CDR3 bases: TGTGCCAGCAGCTTAGGGACTAGCGGCTACAATGAGCAGTTCTTC.

This clone was counted once. The V gene is TRBV7-3, the J gene TRBJ1-2; D is uncertain. CDR3 size: 14 residues. CDR1 SGHTA and CDR2 FQGTGA come from the germline V gene. Trimming stripped 0 bases from V and 13 bases from J, with 18 bases between. CDR3 region: CASSLTGPSRARTF. CDR3 nucleotides: TGTGCCAGCAGCTTAACAGGGCCCTCGAGGGCCCGCACCTTC. Full variable domain (rest looked up from reference TRBV7-3 and TRBJ1-2): GAGVSQTPSNKVTEKGKYVELRCDPISGHTALYWYRQSLGQGPEFLIYFQGTGAADDSGLPNDRFFAVRPEGSVSTLKIQRTERGDSAVYLCASSLTGPSRARTFGSGTRLTVV.

V and J are TRBV6-5 and TRBJ2-7, with D perhaps TRBD2 (6 bases). Looked up from germline, CDR1 is MNHEY and CDR2 is SVGAGI. V lost 4 bases to trimming and J lost 7 bases, with 20 bases between them. This CDR3 spans 15 amino acids. The CDR3 region is CASSFLAGTLEEQYF. In DNA form, the CDR3 reads TGTGCCAGCAGTTTCTTGGCAGGGACTTTGGAAGAGCAGTACTTC.

The V gene is TRBV15, the J gene TRBJ2-7, with D possibly matching TRBD2 (6 bases). V lost 3 bases and J lost 6, with 12 bases in between. Germline assignment: CDR1 LNHNV and CDR2 YYDKDF (reference sequence). The CDR3 loop spans 13 amino acids. DNA of the CDR3: TGTGCCACCAGCAGCGTACTAGCTAGCGAGCAGTACTTC. Its translation: CATSSVLASEQYF.

This clone was counted a few times. The chain recombines TRBV2 with TRBJ1-6; 7 bases line up with TRBD1. Per germline, CDR1 SNHLY and CDR2 FYNNEI. This CDR3 is built from 15 residues. The junction had 8 bases not matched to a gene; V was cut back by 6 bases and J by 6 bases. The CDR3 DNA reads TGTGCCAGCAGCCCCAGACAGGGTCGTAATTCACCCCTCCACTTT. It translates to CASSPRQGRNSPLHF.

This clone was counted between two and nine times. This chain uses TRBV6-1 with TRBJ1-5; no clear D gene. Germline lookup yields CDR1 MNHNS and CDR2 SASEGT. CDR3 length: 14 amino acids. V was cut by 4 bases and J by 0 bases, with 7 bases left in between. The CDR3 coding sequence is TGTGCCAGCAGTGTGGGAGATAGCAATCAGCCCCAGCATTTT. Protein product: CASSVGDSNQPQHF.

This chain uses TRBV5-8 with TRBJ1-5; D is perhaps TRBD1 (6 bases). The CDR3 sequence is 15 residues long. V lost 4 bases to trimming and J lost 0 bases, with 11 bases between them. Per the germline V gene, CDR1 is SGHTS and CDR2 is YDEGEE. The DNA for the CDR3 is TGTGCCAGCAGCGGACAGAGATATAGCAATCAGCCCCAGCATTTT. Its translation is CASSGQRYSNQPQHF. The full variable domain, completed using reference TRBV5-8 and TRBJ1-5, is EAGVTQSPTHLIKTRGQQATLRCSPISGHTSVYWYQQALGLGLQFLLWYDEGEERNRGNFPPRFSGRQFPNYSSELNVNALELEDSALYLCASSGQRYSNQPQHFGDGTRLSIL.

The sample holds one count of this clone. The chain recombines TRBV27 with TRBJ1-6; tentative D call: TRBD1 (6 bases). Germline V gene sequence: CDR1 MNHEY, CDR2 SMNVEV (reference sequence). The CDR3 is 15 residues long. Trimming removed 6 bases at V and 6 bases at J, with 15 bases between. DNA for the CDR3: TGTGCCAGCAGGTTACAGGGATCGAGTAATTCACCCCTCCACTTT. Translating gives CASRLQGSSNSPLHF.

The chain is built from TRBV2 and TRBJ2-7; 10 nucleotides line up with TRBD1. Germline assignment: CDR1 SNHLY and CDR2 FYNNEI. Trimming removed 6 bases from V and 9 bases from J; junction bases left unmatched: 8. The length of the CDR3 is 13 residues. CDR3 in amino acids: CASRATGGVGQYF. CDR3 coding DNA: TGTGCCAGCAGAGCGACAGGGGGCGTGGGGCAGTACTTC.

This clone was recorded a few times. The chain uses TRBV30 and TRBJ1-1; D possibly corresponds to TRBD1 (6 bases). The germline V gene encodes CDR1 GTSNPN and CDR2 SVGIG (reference sequence). This CDR3 is 14 amino acids long. Trimming removed 5 bases at V and 7 bases at J, with 20 bases between. CDR3 protein: CAWDGDISLFEAFF. DNA for the CDR3: TGTGCCTGGGACGGGGACATTTCCTTATTTGAAGCTTTCTTT. The full variable domain, in which reference TRBV30 and TRBJ1-1 provide the parts outside the CDR3, is SQTIHQWPATLVQPVGSPLSLECTVEGTSNPNLYWYRQAAGRGLQLLFYSVGIGQISSEVPQNLSASRPQDRQFILSSKKLLLSDSGFYLCAWDGDISLFEAFFGQGTRLTVV.

The rearrangement uses TRBV7-2 and TRBJ2-3, with 7 positions matching TRBD1. With 3 bases clipped from V and 0 bases from J, the junction kept 6 bases outside the gene matches. Germline CDR1 is SGHTA and CDR2 is FQGNSA. This CDR3 has 16 amino acids. CDR3 bases: TGTGCCAGCAGCTTTGAGACAGGGTTTAGCACAGATACGCAGTATTTT. It codes for CASSFETGFSTDTQYF.

V is TRBV5-8 and J is TRBJ1-2; possibly TRBD1 for D (6 bases). The germline CDR1 and CDR2 sequences are SGHTS and YDEGEE. Trimming removed 2 bases from V and 1 base from J, with 12 bases in between. The length of the CDR3 is 15 residues. In DNA form, the CDR3 reads TGTGCCAGCAGCTTCGGACAGAGGGATAACTATGGCTACACCTTC. Encoded protein: CASSFGQRDNYGYTF.

This chain connects TRBV10-3 to TRBJ1-2; 10 nucleotides line up with TRBD1. The V gene end was trimmed by 5 bases and the J gene end by 4 bases; junction bases not matched to a gene: 4. In germline, CDR1 is ENHRY, CDR2 SYGVKD. The CDR3 length is 14 residues. CDR3 DNA: TGTGCCATCAGTCCGGGACAGGGGATCTATGGCTACACCTTC. Its protein product is CAISPGQGIYGYTF.

CDR3 amino acids: CAISDATGKYEQYF. The CDR3 DNA sequence: TGTGCCATCAGTGATGCGACAGGGAAATACGAGCAGTACTTC. This rearrangement joins TRBV10-3 to TRBJ2-7; the match to TRBD1 covers 7 bases. The CDR3 runs 14 residues. Trimming took 3 bases from V and 4 from J; bases not matched to a gene: 6. The V gene's germline CDR1 is ENHRY and CDR2 SYGVKD.

The chain has TRBV29-1 and TRBJ1-2, with D maybe TRBD1 (5 bases). With 6 bases removed from V and 8 bases from J, the gap between germline ends came to 16 bases. There are 12 residues in the CDR3. Germline V gives CDR1 SQVTM, CDR2 ANQGSEA. CDR3 in amino acids: CSVPGGRYGYTF. The CDR3 nucleotides read TGCAGCGTCCCGGGGGGACGATACGGCTACACCTTC.

The CDR3 sequence: CSVESPRAGRGDTYEQYF. As DNA, the CDR3 is TGCAGCGTTGAATCTCCGAGGGCGGGCAGGGGCGATACCTACGAGCAGTACTTC. The gene calls are TRBV29-1 and TRBJ2-7; D might be TRBD1 (6 bases). From germline, CDR1 is SQVTM and CDR2 ANQGSEA. Trimming removed 2 bases at V and 2 bases at J, with 25 bases between. The CDR3 is made up of 18 amino acids.

The chain links TRBV7-2 to TRBJ1-1; D ambiguous. The CDR3 has 14 amino acids. Germline V CDR1 and CDR2: SGHTA, FQGNSA. V dropped 1 base and J dropped 1 base, with 7 bases sitting between them. The CDR3 loop is CASSLEAANTEAFF. CDR3 in DNA: TGTGCCAGCAGCTTAGAGGCGGCGAACACTGAAGCTTTCTTT.

V is TRBV19 and J is TRBJ2-7; 7 bases align to TRBD2. CDR3 length equals 15 residues. CDR1 and CDR2 from the germline V gene are LNHDA and SQIVND (reference sequence). With 3 bases clipped from V and 2 bases from J, the junction kept 7 bases outside the gene matches. The CDR3 DNA is TGTGCCAGTAGTATTGGGGCAGGGAGGGCCTACGAGCAGTACTTC. It codes for CASSIGAGRAYEQYF. Filled out from reference TRBV19 and TRBJ2-7, the complete variable domain reads DGGITQSPKYLFRKEGQNVTLSCEQNLNHDAMYWYRQDPGQGLRLIYYSQIVNDFQKGDIAEGYSVSREKKESFPLTVTSAQKNPTAFYLCASSIGAGRAYEQYFGPGTRLTVT.

The CDR3, as DNA: TGTGCCTGGGACAGGGGAATCTATGGCTACACCTTC. It specifies CAWDRGIYGYTF. The rearrangement uses TRBV30 and TRBJ1-2; 8 bases match TRBD1. Germline V gene sequence: CDR1 GTSNPN, CDR2 SVGIG (reference sequence). The CDR3 totals 12 residues. Trimming took 5 bases from V and 4 from J; bases not matched to a gene: 3. Together with reference TRBV30 and TRBJ1-2, the CDR3 gives the full variable domain: SQTIHQWPATLVQPVGSPLSLECTVEGTSNPNLYWYRQAAGRGLQLLFYSVGIGQISSEVPQNLSASRPQDRQFILSSKKLLLSDSGFYLCAWDRGIYGYTFGSGTRLTVV.

The gene calls are TRBV19 and TRBJ1-5; the match to TRBD1 covers 11 bases. With 4 bases clipped from V and 9 bases from J, the junction kept 11 bases outside the gene matches. Germline V lookup: CDR1 LNHDA, CDR2 SQIVND (reference sequence). The CDR3 is made up of 16 amino acids. Here the CDR3 reads CASSTAPGQGGVPQHF. The CDR3 DNA reads as TGTGCCAGTAGTACAGCACCGGGACAGGGGGGAGTGCCCCAGCATTTT.

The chain joins TRBV27 to TRBJ1-2, with TRBD1 identical over 9 bases. This CDR3 region has 13 residues. The germline gives CDR1 MNHEY, CDR2 SMNVEV (reference sequence). Trimming cost V 6 bases and J 7 bases; bases outside gene matches: 6. CDR3 DNA: TGTGCCAGCAGGGACGGGACAGGGTCTGGCTACACCTTC. Its translation: CASRDGTGSGYTF.

In DNA, the CDR3 is TGTGCCAGCAGCTCCAGGAAGAATTATGGCTACACCTTC. Its protein is CASSSRKNYGYTF. The rearrangement links TRBV13 to TRBJ1-2; D ambiguous. From germline, CDR1 is PRHDT and CDR2 FYEKMQ (reference sequence). CDR3 length: 13 amino acids. V was shortened by 4 bases and J by 5 bases, with 11 bases between the two germline ends.

The chain recombines TRBV2 with TRBJ1-2, with D hard to call. CDR3 length: 12 residues. From germline, CDR1 is SNHLY and CDR2 FYNNEI. Trimming shortened V by 5 bases and J by 8 bases, and 12 bases separated the two germline ends. DNA of the CDR3: TGTGCCAGCAGTACCCAAGCGGTCGGCTACACCTTC. It encodes CASSTQAVGYTF.

The chain uses TRBV4-3 and TRBJ1-2; D is unresolved. The CDR3 sequence is 17 residues long. The V gene's germline CDR1 is LGHNA and CDR2 YSLEER. Trimming removed 3 bases from V and 3 bases from J, with 20 bases in between. The chain's CDR3 is CASSHNIRLGRYYGYTF. CDR3 coding DNA: TGCGCCAGCAGCCACAACATCCGGTTAGGGAGGTACTATGGCTACACCTTC.

This clone was found a few times. This chain links TRBV5-4 with TRBJ1-4, with a possible D match to TRBD1 (6 bases). The CDR3 length is 15 residues. Germline lookup yields CDR1 SGHNT and CDR2 YYREEE (reference sequence). Trimming took off 0 bases at V and 6 bases at J, with 12 bases between the two ends. The CDR3 reads CASSLDTAGDEKLFF. As DNA, the CDR3 is TGTGCCAGCAGCTTGGATACGGCAGGGGATGAAAAACTGTTTTTT.

The V and J genes are TRBV25-1 and TRBJ2-6; 7 bases fit TRBD1. Trimming at V came to 4 bases and at J to 2 bases, leaving 8 bases not matched to a gene. There are 17 residues in the CDR3. CDR1 and CDR2 (germline): MGHDK, SYGVNS. The DNA of the CDR3 is TGTGCCAGCAGTGGGAATGACAGGGAGACTGGGGCCAACGTCCTGACTTTC. Translation gives CASSGNDRETGANVLTF.

V gene TRBV5-4 combines with J gene TRBJ1-1, with unresolved D. Germline V gives CDR1 SGHNT, CDR2 YYREEE (reference sequence). Between the trimmed V and J ends, which lost 0 bases and 3 bases, there was a span of 9 bases. The CDR3 spans 14 residues. The CDR3 here is CASSLGGLYTEAFF. CDR3 bases: TGTGCCAGCAGCTTGGGAGGATTATACACTGAAGCTTTCTTT.

The chain uses TRBV7-7 and TRBJ2-5; 11 bases map to TRBD2. CDR3 length equals 16 residues. The V gene end was trimmed by 5 bases and the J gene end by 3 bases; junction bases not matched to a gene: 8. The germline CDR1 and CDR2 sequences are SSHAT and FNYEAQ (reference sequence). CDR3 nucleotide sequence: TGTGCCAGCAGCAGAGTGACGACTAGCGGGGAAGAGACCCAGTACTTC. Translation gives CASSRVTTSGEETQYF.

V usage is TRBV11-2 and J usage is TRBJ2-7, with TRBD1 identical over 9 bases. CDR1 SGHAT and CDR2 FQNNGV come from the germline V gene. The junction had 4 bases not matched to a gene; V was cut back by 0 bases and J by 1 base. The CDR3 runs to 16 residues. The CDR3 region has the DNA TGTGCCAGCAGCTTAGACTACAGGGGGCGATCCTACGAGCAGTACTTC. Its translation: CASSLDYRGRSYEQYF.

The genes are TRBV7-8 and TRBJ2-7; no clear D. With 5 bases removed from V and 4 bases from J, the gap between germline ends came to 9 bases. This CDR3 is built from 12 residues. The V gene's germline CDR1 is SGHVS and CDR2 FQNEAQ. This CDR3 reads CASSTTAYEQYF. DNA for the CDR3: TGTGCCAGCAGCACGACTGCTTACGAGCAGTACTTC.

The chain has TRBV7-8 and TRBJ1-5; 7 positions agree with TRBD1. Losses at the gene ends were 8 bases for V and 2 bases for J; bases not matched to a gene: 9. This CDR3 has 15 amino acids. Germline V lookup: CDR1 SGHVS, CDR2 FQNEAQ. This chain's CDR3 is CASVQGVERNQPQHF. As DNA, the CDR3 is TGTGCCAGCGTCCAGGGGGTGGAGCGCAATCAGCCCCAGCATTTT.